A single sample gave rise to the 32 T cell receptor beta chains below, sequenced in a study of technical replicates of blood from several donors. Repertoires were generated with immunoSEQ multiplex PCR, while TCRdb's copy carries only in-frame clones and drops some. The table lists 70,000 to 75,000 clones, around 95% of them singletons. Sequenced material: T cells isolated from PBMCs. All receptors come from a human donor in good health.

The CDR3 nucleotides are TGTGCCAGCAGTTTTCGTGCTAGCGGGAGTTATACAGATACGCAGTATTTT. Translation: CASSFRASGSYTDTQYF. The genes are TRBV27 and TRBJ2-3, with TRBD2 matching 10 bases. The V gene end was trimmed by 3 bases and the J gene end by 3 bases; junction bases not matched to a gene: 9. This CDR3 has 17 amino acids. CDR1 MNHEY and CDR2 SMNVEV come from the germline V gene (reference sequence).

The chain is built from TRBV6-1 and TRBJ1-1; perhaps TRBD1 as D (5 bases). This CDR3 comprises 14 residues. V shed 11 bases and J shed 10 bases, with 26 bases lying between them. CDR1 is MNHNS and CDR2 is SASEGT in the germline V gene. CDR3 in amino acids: CACTVTQPGHGAFF. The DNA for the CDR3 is TGTGCCTGCACCGTTACCCAACCCGGACACGGAGCTTTCTTT.

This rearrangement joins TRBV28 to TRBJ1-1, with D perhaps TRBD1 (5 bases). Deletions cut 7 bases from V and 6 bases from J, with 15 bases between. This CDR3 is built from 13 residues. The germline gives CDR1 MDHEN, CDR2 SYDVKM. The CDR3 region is CASIGELRAEAFF. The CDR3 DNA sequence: TGTGCCAGCATTGGGGAACTCAGGGCTGAAGCTTTCTTT.

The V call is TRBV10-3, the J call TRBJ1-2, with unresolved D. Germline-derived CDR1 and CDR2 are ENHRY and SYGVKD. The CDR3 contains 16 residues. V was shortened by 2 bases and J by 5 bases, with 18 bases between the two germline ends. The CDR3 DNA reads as TGTGCCATCAGTGAGCTGGAGGCTTCCAAAACTTATGGCTACACCTTC. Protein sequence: CAISELEASKTYGYTF.

CDR3 loop: CASTDYRVDYNEQFF. The DNA of the CDR3 is TGTGCCAGCACCGACTACAGGGTTGACTACAATGAGCAGTTCTTC. The V gene is TRBV28, the J gene TRBJ2-1; possible D gene TRBD1, 6 bases. Trimming removed 7 bases at V and 3 bases at J, with 16 bases between. Germline V lookup: CDR1 MDHEN, CDR2 SYDVKM. There are 15 residues in the CDR3.

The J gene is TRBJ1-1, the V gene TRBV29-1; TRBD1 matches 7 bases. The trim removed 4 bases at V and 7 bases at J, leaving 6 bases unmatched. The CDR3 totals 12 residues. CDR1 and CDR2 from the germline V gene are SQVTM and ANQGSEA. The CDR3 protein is CSVGQGYGEAFF. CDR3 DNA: TGCAGCGTTGGACAGGGTTACGGTGAAGCTTTCTTT.

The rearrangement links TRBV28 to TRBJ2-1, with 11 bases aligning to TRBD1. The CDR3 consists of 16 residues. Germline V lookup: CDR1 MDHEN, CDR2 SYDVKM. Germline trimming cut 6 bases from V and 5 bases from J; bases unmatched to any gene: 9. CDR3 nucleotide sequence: TGTGCCAGCAGAATCACCGGGACAGGGGGAAACAATGAGCAGTTCTTC. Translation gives CASRITGTGGNNEQFF.

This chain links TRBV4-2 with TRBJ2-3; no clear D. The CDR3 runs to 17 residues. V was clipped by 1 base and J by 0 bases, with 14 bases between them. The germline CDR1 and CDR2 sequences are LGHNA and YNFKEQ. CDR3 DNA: TGTGCCAGCAGCCAAGGCCGGTCGGGTACTAGCACAGATACGCAGTATTTT. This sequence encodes CASSQGRSGTSTDTQYF.

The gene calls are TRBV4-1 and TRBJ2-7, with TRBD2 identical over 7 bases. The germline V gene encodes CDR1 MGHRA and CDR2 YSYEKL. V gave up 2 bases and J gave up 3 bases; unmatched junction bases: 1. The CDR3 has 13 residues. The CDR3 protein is CASSQLAGYEQYF. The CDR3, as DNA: TGCGCCAGCAGCCAATTAGCGGGCTACGAGCAGTACTTC.

This CDR3 is CASSSGLASTDTQYF. For the CDR3, the DNA is TGCGCCAGCAGCTCAGGACTAGCGAGCACAGATACGCAGTATTTT. This chain links TRBV5-1 with TRBJ2-3; 9 bases line up with TRBD2. Trimming took 3 bases from V and 0 from J; bases not matched to a gene: 2. This CDR3 contains 15 residues. Germline V gene lookup returns CDR1 SGHRS and CDR2 YFSETQ.

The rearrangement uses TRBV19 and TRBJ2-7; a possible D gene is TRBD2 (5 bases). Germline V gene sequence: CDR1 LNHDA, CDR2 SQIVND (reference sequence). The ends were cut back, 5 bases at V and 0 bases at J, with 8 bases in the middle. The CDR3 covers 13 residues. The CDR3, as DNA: TGTGCCAGTAGTCCGGGATACTCCTACGAGCAGTACTTC. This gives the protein CASSPGYSYEQYF.

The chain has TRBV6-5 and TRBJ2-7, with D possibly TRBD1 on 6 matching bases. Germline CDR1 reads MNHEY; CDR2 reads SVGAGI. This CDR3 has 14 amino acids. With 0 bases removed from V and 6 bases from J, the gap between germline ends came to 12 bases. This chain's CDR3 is CASSYSEGVGEQYF. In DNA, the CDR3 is TGTGCCAGCAGTTACTCTGAGGGGGTCGGCGAGCAGTACTTC.

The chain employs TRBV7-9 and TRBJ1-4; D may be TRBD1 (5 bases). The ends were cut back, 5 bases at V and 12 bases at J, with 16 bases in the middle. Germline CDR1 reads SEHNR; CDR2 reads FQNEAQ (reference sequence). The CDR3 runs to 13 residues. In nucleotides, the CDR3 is TGTGCCAGCAGCCCCCCGACAGACCGGGAACTGTTTTTT. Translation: CASSPPTDRELFF.

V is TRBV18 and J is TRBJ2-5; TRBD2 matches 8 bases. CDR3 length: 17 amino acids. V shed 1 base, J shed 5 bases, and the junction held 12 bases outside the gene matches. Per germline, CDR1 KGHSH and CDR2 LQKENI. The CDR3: CASSPLSIAGRGETQYF. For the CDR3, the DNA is TGTGCCAGCTCACCACTTTCCATAGCGGGGCGTGGGGAGACCCAGTACTTC.

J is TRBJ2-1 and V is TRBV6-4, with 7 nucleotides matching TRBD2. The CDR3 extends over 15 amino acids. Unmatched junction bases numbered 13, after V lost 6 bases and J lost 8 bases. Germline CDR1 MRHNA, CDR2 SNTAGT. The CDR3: CASSLFSREFDEQFF. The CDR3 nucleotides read TGTGCCAGCAGCCTCTTTTCGCGGGAGTTCGATGAGCAGTTCTTC.

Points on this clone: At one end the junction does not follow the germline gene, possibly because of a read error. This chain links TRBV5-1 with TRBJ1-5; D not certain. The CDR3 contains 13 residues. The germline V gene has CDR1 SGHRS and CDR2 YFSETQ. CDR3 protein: CASSLDGNQPQHF. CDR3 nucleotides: TGCGCCAGCAGTTTGGACGGGAATCAGCCCCAGCATTTT.

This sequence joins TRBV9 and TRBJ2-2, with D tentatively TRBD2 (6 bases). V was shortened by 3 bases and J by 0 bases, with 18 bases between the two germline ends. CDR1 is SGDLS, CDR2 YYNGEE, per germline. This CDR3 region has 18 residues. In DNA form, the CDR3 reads TGTGCCAGCAGCGACTACCACACGGGGGATTCGAACACCGGGGAGCTGTTTTTT. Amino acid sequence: CASSDYHTGDSNTGELFF.

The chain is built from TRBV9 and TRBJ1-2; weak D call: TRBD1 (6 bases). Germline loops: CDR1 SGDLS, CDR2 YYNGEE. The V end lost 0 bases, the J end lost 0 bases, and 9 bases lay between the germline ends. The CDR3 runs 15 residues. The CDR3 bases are TGTGCCAGCAGCGTAGGGGCAGGGGCTAACTATGGCTACACCTTC. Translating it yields CASSVGAGANYGYTF.

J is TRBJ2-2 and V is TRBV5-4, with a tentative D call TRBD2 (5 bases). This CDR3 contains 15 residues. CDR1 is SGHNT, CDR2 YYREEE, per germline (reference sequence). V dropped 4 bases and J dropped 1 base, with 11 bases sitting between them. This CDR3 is CASSPGSVNTGELFF. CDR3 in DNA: TGTGCCAGCAGCCCGGGGTCCGTGAACACCGGGGAGCTGTTTTTT.

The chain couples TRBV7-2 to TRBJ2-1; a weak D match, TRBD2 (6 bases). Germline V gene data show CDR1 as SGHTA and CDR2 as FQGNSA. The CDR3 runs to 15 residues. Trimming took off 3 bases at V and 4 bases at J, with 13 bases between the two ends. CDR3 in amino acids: CASSFGTPLYNEQFF. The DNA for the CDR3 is TGTGCCAGCAGCTTCGGGACTCCGCTGTACAATGAGCAGTTCTTC.

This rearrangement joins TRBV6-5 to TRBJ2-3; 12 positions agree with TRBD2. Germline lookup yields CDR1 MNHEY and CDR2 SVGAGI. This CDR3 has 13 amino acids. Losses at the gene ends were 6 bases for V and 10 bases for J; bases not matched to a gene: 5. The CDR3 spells CASRRTSGGPQYF. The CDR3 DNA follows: TGTGCCAGCAGACGCACTAGCGGGGGGCCGCAGTATTTT.

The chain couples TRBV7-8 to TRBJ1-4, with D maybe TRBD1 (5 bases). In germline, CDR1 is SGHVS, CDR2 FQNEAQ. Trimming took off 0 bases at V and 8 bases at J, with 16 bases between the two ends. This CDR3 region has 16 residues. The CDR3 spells CASSLAQGSLAEKLFF. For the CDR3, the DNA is TGTGCCAGCAGCTTAGCGCAGGGCAGTCTGGCCGAAAAACTGTTTTTT.

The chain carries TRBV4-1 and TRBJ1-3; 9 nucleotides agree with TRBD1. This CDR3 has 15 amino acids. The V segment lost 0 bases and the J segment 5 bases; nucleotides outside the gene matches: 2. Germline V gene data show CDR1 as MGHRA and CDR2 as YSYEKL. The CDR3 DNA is TGCGCCAGCAGCCAAGACGGGACAGGGAGAAACACCATATATTTT. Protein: CASSQDGTGRNTIYF.

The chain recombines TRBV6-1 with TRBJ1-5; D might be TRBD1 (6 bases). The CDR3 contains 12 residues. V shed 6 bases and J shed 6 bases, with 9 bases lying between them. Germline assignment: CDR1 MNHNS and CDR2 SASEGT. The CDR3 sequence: CASREQGQPQHF. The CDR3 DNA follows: TGTGCCAGCAGAGAACAGGGTCAGCCCCAGCATTTT.

This CDR3 is CASSLTVGGGYTF. The CDR3 DNA reads TGTGCCAGCAGCCTGACCGTGGGGGGGGGCTACACCTTC. V and J are TRBV7-6 and TRBJ1-2, with a tentative D call TRBD1 (5 bases). The CDR3 has 13 amino acids. V dropped 5 bases and J dropped 8 bases, with 15 bases sitting between them. Germline-derived CDR1 and CDR2 are SGHVS and FNYEAQ.

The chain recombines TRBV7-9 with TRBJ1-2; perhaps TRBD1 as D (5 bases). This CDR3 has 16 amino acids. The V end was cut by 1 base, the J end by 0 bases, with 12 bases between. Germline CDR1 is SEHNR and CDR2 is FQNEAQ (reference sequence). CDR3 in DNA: TGTGCCAGCAGCTTAGTTGGGGGGATCTCTAACTATGGCTACACCTTC. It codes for CASSLVGGISNYGYTF.

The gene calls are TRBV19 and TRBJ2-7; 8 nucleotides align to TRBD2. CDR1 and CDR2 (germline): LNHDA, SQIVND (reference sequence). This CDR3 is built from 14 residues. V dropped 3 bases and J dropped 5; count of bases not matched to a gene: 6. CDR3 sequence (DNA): TGTGCCAGTAGTATTAGCGGGACAAGTCACGAGCAGTACTTC. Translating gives CASSISGTSHEQYF.

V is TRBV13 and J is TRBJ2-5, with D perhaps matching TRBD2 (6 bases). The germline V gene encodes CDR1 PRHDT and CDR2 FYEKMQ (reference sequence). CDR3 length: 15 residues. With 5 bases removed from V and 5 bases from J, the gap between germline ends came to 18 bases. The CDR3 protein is CASSQDRGDMETQYF. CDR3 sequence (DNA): TGTGCCAGCAGCCAAGATCGCGGGGATATGGAGACCCAGTACTTC.

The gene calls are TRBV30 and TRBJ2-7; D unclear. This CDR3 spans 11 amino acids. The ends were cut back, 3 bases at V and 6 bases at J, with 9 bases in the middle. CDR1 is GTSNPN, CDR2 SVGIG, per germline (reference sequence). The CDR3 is CAWRKTTEQYF. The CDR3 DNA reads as TGTGCCTGGAGAAAAACAACCGAGCAGTACTTC.

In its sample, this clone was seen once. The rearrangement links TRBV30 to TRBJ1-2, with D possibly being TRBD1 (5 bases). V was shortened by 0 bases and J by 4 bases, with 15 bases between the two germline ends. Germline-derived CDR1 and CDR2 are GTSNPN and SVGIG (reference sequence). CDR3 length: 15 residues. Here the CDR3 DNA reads TGTGCCTGGAGTGTAAGCGGACTCGGGGGCTATGGCTACACCTTC. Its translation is CAWSVSGLGGYGYTF. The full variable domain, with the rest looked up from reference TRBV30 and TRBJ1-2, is SQTIHQWPATLVQPVGSPLSLECTVEGTSNPNLYWYRQAAGRGLQLLFYSVGIGQISSEVPQNLSASRPQDRQFILSSKKLLLSDSGFYLCAWSVSGLGGYGYTFGSGTRLTVV.

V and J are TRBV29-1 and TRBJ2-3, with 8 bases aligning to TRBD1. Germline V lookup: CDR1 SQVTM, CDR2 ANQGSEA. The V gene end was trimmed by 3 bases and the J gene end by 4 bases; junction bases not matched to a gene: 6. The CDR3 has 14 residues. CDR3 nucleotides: TGCAGCGTTGATCAGGGGGCGAGTGCAGATACGCAGTATTTT. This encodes CSVDQGASADTQYF.

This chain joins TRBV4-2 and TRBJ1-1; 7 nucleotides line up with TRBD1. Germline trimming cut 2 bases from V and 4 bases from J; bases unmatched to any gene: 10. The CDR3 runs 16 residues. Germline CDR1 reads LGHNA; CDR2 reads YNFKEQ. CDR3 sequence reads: CASSQYPRGYGTEAFF. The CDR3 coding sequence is TGTGCCAGCAGCCAATACCCCAGGGGGTACGGCACTGAAGCTTTCTTT.